A single sample gave rise to the 7 T cell receptor beta chains below, sequenced in a study of vaccination and CD4 T cells after COVID-19. For these TCRs, the target antigens are not known. Oncomine TCR Beta short-read sequencing was applied to DNA from cultured CD4+ T cells. TCRdb called the PCR reads again in MiXCR, with one record for every CDR3 protein. The data contain 20,000 to 25,000 distinct CDR3 sequences, around 37% of them singletons. Time point denoted: late sampling 161 to 241 days after vaccination in a few convalescent patients. Treatment denoted: roughly 11-day PBMC culture with coronavirus spike peptide pools or control peptides (ViraFEST assay). Here the sequenced sample was CD4+ T cells from blood, cultured in vitro, taken about 7 months after SARS-CoV-2 vaccination. These receptors originate from a human donor who had recovered from COVID-19.

The V call is TRBV7-2, the J call TRBJ2-6, with D possibly TRBD1 on 5 matching bases. This CDR3 has 15 residues. Trimming took 1 base from V and 2 from J, leaving 6 bases between them. The V gene's germline CDR1 is SGHTA and CDR2 FQGNSA. Written as DNA, the CDR3 is TGTGCCAGCAGCTTAGTAGGGGCTGGGGCCAACGTCCTGACTTTC. Translating it yields CASSLVGAGANVLTF.

The V gene is TRBV7-2, the J gene TRBJ2-1, with 13 bases lining up with TRBD2. Germline CDR1 and CDR2: SGHTA and FQGNSA. This CDR3 spans 18 amino acids. Germline trimming cut 4 bases from V and 6 bases from J; bases unmatched to any gene: 12. CDR3 sequence: CASSYHGTSGMGGNEQFF. In nucleotides, the CDR3 is TGTGCCAGCAGCTATCATGGGACTAGCGGGATGGGAGGCAATGAGCAGTTCTTC.

J is TRBJ2-7 and V is TRBV6-1; D may correspond to TRBD1 or TRBD2 (5 bases each). The CDR3 length is 14 residues. Trimming shortened V by 5 bases and J by 3 bases, and 14 bases separated the two germline ends. Germline assignment: CDR1 MNHNS and CDR2 SASEGT. CDR3 in DNA: TGTGCCAGCAGTCTAACCAGGGAGCTCTACGAGCAGTACTTC. Amino acids: CASSLTRELYEQYF.

The J gene is TRBJ2-5, the V gene TRBV28; a possible D gene is TRBD2 (7 bases). The CDR3 runs 17 residues. V shed 2 bases and J shed 0 bases, with 16 bases lying between them. CDR1 is MDHEN, CDR2 SYDVKM, per germline. CDR3 region: CASSLPGAGEYQETQYF. As DNA, the CDR3 is TGTGCCAGCAGTTTACCAGGGGCGGGAGAGTACCAAGAGACCCAGTACTTC.

The gene calls are TRBV7-9 and TRBJ1-2, with D possibly being TRBD1 (6 bases). Trimming took off 5 bases at V and 1 base at J, with 17 bases between the two ends. This CDR3 contains 16 residues. Per germline, CDR1 SEHNR and CDR2 FQNEAQ (reference sequence). CDR3 DNA: TGTGCCAGCAGCGACCGGACAGCGCCAAATAACTATGGCTACACCTTC. Encoded protein: CASSDRTAPNNYGYTF.

The table lists this clonotype with a few counts. V is TRBV7-2 and J is TRBJ2-7; no clear D. Germline V gives CDR1 SGHTA, CDR2 FQGNSA. Trimming shortened V by 2 bases and J by 0 bases, and 11 bases separated the two germline ends. The length of the CDR3 is 15 residues. CDR3 sequence (DNA): TGTGCCAGCAGCTTAATGTCCACCTCCTCCTACGAGCAGTACTTC. The encoded protein is CASSLMSTSSYEQYF.

This clonotype appeared a few times. The chain joins TRBV15 to TRBJ2-6; D could derive from TRBD1 or TRBD2 (5 bases each). The germline V and J ends were trimmed by 4 bases and 3 bases, with 13 bases remaining between them. The CDR3 is 16 amino acids. Germline V lookup: CDR1 LNHNV, CDR2 YYDKDF (reference sequence). The chain's CDR3 is CATSISGADGANVLTF. CDR3 in DNA: TGTGCCACCAGCATATCCGGGGCGGATGGGGCCAACGTCCTGACTTTC. Combining the CDR3 with reference TRBV15 and TRBJ2-6 gives the whole variable domain DAMVIQNPRYQVTQFGKPVTLSCSQTLNHNVMYWYQQKSSQAPKLLFHYYDKDFNNEADTPDNFQSRRPNTSFCFLDIRSPGLGDTAMYLCATSISGADGANVLTFGAGSRLTVL.